This TCR beta chain was observed in a study of OX40 agonist ivuxolimab in advanced cancers. This CDR3 contains 19 residues. The germline V and J ends were trimmed by 6 bases and 0 bases, with 24 bases remaining between them. Germline CDR1 SEHNR, CDR2 FQNEAQ (reference sequence). Measured with immunoSEQ multiplex PCR; TCRdb has only the in-frame clones, and not every one. Of 37,000 or so clones detected, around four fifths appear once; the ten largest clones hold under 45%. The clonotype comes from an adult with an advanced solid tumor such as melanoma, head and neck, liver or kidney cancer. The sample was CD4+ or CD8+ T cells sorted from blood, taken in a trial of the OX40 agonist ivuxolimab. This rearrangement joins TRBV7-9 to TRBJ1-3; maybe TRBD1 (6 bases). This chain's CDR3 is CASRSIVEGGSSSGNTIYF. The CDR3 DNA is TGTGCCAGCAGGAGCATTGTGGAAGGGGGATCGAGCTCTGGAAACACCATATATTTT.